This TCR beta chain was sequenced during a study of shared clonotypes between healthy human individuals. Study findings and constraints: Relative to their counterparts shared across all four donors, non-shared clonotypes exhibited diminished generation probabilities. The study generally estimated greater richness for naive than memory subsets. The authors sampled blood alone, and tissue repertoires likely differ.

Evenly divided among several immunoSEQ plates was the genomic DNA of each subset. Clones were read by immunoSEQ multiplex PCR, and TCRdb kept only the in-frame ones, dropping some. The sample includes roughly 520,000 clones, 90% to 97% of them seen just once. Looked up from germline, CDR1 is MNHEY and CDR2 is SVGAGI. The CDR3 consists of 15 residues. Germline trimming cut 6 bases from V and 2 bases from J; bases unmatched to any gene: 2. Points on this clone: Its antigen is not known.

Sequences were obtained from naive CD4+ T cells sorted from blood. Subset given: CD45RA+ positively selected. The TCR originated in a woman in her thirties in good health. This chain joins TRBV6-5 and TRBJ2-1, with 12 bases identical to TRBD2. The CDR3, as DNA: TGTGCCAGCAGCCGGACTAGCGGGACCTACAATGAGCAGTTCTTC. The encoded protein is CASSRTSGTYNEQFF.